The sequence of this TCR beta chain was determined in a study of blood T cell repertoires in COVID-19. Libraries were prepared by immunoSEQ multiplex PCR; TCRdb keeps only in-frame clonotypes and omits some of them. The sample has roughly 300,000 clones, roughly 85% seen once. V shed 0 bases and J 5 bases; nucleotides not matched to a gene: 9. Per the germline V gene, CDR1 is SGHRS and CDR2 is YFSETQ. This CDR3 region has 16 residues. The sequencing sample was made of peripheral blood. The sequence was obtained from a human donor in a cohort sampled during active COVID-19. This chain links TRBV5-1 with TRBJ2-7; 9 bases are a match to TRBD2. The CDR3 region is CASSLGDSGSFNEQYF. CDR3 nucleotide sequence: TGCGCCAGCAGCTTGGGGGATAGCGGGAGTTTCAACGAGCAGTACTTC. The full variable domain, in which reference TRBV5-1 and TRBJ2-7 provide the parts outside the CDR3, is KAGVTQTPRYLIKTRGQQVTLSCSPISGHRSVSWYQQTPGQGLQFLFEYFSETQRNKGNFPGRFSGRQFSNSRSEMNVSTLELGDSALYLCASSLGDSGSFNEQYFGPGTRLTVT.